Following are 2 T cell receptor beta chains from one sample sequenced in a study. TCRdb reprocessed the RT-PCR reads with MiXCR, giving one entry per CDR3 protein. Among approximately 720,000 distinct CDR3 sequences listed, 13% to 15% were seen once. The sequenced sample consisted of memory CD4+ T cells from blood. Source of these receptors: a female donor in good health, serving as a healthy control.

Many counts were recorded for this clonotype. This chain joins TRBV6-2 or TRBV6-3 and TRBJ2-1, with D possibly TRBD2 on 5 matching bases. The CDR3 totals 15 residues. V was trimmed by 5 bases and J by 7 bases, leaving 18 bases between them. Germline CDR1 reads MNHEY; CDR2 reads SVGEGT. The CDR3 region has the DNA TGTGCCAGCAGTCCCCCCCGAGGGCGGCGGAATGAGCAGTTCTTC. Protein: CASSPPRGRRNEQFF.

This clonotype was seen more than once but under ten times. One end of the junction varies from germline; a read error may be responsible. The chain employs TRBV7-7 and TRBJ2-3, with D perhaps matching TRBD2 (6 bases). CDR3 size: 14 residues. Germline V gene data show CDR1 as SSHAT and CDR2 as FNYEAQ (reference sequence). CDR3 sequence (DNA): TGTGCTAGCAGCGGGTCCTCCTACTCAGATACGCAGTATTTT. It translates to CASSGSSYSDTQYF.